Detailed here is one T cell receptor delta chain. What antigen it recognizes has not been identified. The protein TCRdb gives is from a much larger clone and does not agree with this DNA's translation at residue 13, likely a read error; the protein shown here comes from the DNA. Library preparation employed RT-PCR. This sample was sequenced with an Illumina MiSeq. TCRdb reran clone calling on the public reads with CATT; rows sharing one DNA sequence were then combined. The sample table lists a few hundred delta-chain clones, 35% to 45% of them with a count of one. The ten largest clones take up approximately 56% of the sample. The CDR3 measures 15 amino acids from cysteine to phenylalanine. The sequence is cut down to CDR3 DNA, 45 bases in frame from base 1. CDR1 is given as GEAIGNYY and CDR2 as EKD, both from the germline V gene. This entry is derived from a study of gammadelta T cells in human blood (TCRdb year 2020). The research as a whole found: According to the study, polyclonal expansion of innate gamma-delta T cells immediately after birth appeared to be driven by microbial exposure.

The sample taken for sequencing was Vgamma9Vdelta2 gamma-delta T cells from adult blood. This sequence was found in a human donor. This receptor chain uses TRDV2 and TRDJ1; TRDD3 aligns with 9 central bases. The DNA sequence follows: TGTGCCTGTGACACTTTGGGGGATAGTAGCGATAAACGCATCTTT. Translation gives CACDTLGDSSDKRIF.